This T cell receptor (beta chain) was retrieved from a study of graft-versus-host responses after intestinal transplantation. Libraries were prepared by immunoSEQ multiplex PCR; TCRdb keeps only in-frame clonotypes and omits some of them. The data hold roughly 120,000 clones, with about 93% observed a single time. The study, taken as a whole, reports: Recipient bone marrow held GvH clones, some seen earlier in ileum or blood.

Worth noting for this clone: Its antigen is not identified.

CDR1 is KGHSH and CDR2 is LQKENI in the germline V gene. The CDR3 totals 15 residues. Unmatched junction bases numbered 3, after V lost 1 base and J lost 1 base. The chain couples TRBV18 to TRBJ1-1; the match to TRBD1 covers 7 bases. Sample: unstimulated CD4+ T cells sorted from spleen or lymph node cells, taken before intestinal transplant. The sequence came from a human donor who received an intestinal transplant. CDR3 nucleotides: TGTGCCAGCTCACCACGGGACAGAAAGAACACTGAAGCTTTCTTT. It encodes CASSPRDRKNTEAFF. The complete variable domain, with remaining parts taken from reference TRBV18 and TRBJ1-1, reads NAGVMQNPRHLVRRRGQEARLRCSPMKGHSHVYWYRQLPEEGLKFMVYLQKENIIDESGMPKERFSAEFPKEGPSILRIQQVVRGDSAAYFCASSPRDRKNTEAFFGQGTRLTVV.